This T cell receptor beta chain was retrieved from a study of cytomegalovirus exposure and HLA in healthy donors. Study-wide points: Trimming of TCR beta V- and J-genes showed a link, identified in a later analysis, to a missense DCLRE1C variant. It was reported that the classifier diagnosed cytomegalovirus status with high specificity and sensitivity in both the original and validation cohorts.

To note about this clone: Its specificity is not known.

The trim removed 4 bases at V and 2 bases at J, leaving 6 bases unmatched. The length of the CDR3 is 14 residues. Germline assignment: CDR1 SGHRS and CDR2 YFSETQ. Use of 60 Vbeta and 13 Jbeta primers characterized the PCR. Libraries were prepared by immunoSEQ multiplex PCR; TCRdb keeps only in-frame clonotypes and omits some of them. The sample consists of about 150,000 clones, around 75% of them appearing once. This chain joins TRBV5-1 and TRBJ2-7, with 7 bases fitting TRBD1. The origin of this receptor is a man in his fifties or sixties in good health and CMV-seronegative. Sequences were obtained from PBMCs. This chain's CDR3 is CASSPRQGPYEQYF. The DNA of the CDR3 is TGCGCCAGCAGCCCCAGACAGGGCCCCTACGAGCAGTACTTC.